These 11 T cell receptor beta chains originate from one sample sequenced in a study of blood T cell repertoires in COVID-19. The data were produced by immunoSEQ multiplex PCR, yet TCRdb's version contains in-frame clones alone and is incomplete. The top ten hold approximately 0.97% of the sample, which has about 200,000 clones, approximately 80% seen once. The sample comprised peripheral blood. These receptors were obtained from a man in his sixties with COVID-19, enrolled during active disease.

This chain links TRBV29-1 with TRBJ2-2, with 10 bases fitting TRBD1. The CDR3 loop spans 13 amino acids. Germline V gives CDR1 SQVTM, CDR2 ANQGSEA. V shed 6 bases, J shed 6 bases, and the junction held 4 bases outside the gene matches. The CDR3 coding sequence is TGCAGCGTGTTCGGGACAGGGGCCGGGGAGCTGTTTTTT. Its translation: CSVFGTGAGELFF.

The chain employs TRBV7-6 and TRBJ1-1; D unclear. The germline gives CDR1 SGHVS, CDR2 FNYEAQ. The CDR3 length is 13 residues. The V end was cut by 5 bases, the J end by 1 base, with 8 bases between. Here the CDR3 reads CASSIPGNTEAFF. As DNA, the CDR3 is TGTGCCAGCAGCATACCCGGGAACACTGAAGCTTTCTTT.

This CDR3 is CASSDSTGTDTQYF. The CDR3 DNA sequence: TGTGCCAGCAGTGACTCTACAGGCACAGATACGCAGTATTTT. The chain couples TRBV6-4 to TRBJ2-3; D uncertain. The CDR3 extends over 14 amino acids. Trimming took off 0 bases at V and 1 base at J, with 5 bases between the two ends. Germline CDR1 and CDR2: MRHNA and SNTAGT.

The rearrangement joins TRBV2 to TRBJ2-7; 10 bases map to TRBD2. CDR1 and CDR2 (germline): SNHLY, FYNNEI. This CDR3 has 16 residues. With 5 bases clipped from V and 7 bases from J, the junction kept 14 bases outside the gene matches. CDR3 loop: CASSQRIGLAAAEQYF. Written as DNA, the CDR3 is TGTGCCAGCAGTCAAAGGATAGGACTAGCGGCAGCTGAGCAGTACTTC. Supplemented by reference TRBV2 and TRBJ2-7, the full variable domain reads EPEVTQTPSHQVTQMGQEVILRCVPISNHLYFYWYRQILGQKVEFLVSFYNNEISEKSEIFDDQFSVERPDGSNFTLKIRSTKLEDSAMYFCASSQRIGLAAAEQYFGPGTRLTVT.

This clone was detected once. This chain uses TRBV28 with TRBJ2-7; tentatively, D is TRBD1 (6 bases). Per germline, CDR1 MDHEN and CDR2 SYDVKM. V was trimmed by 5 bases and J by 4 bases, leaving 15 bases between them. The CDR3 loop spans 14 amino acids. The CDR3 is CASSPRDKGYEQYF. In DNA, the CDR3 is TGTGCCAGCAGTCCTCGGGACAAGGGATACGAGCAGTACTTC. The whole variable domain, filled in from reference TRBV28 and TRBJ2-7, reads DVKVTQSSRYLVKRTGEKVFLECVQDMDHENMFWYRQDPGLGLRLIYFSYDVKMKEKGDIPEGYSVSREKKERFSLILESASTNQTSMYLCASSPRDKGYEQYFGPGTRLTVT.

Only a few counts were recorded for this clone. V usage is TRBV5-1 and J usage is TRBJ1-2, with TRBD1 identical over 7 bases. Trimming took 3 bases from V and 7 from J; bases not matched to a gene: 9. The germline V gene has CDR1 SGHRS and CDR2 YFSETQ. This CDR3 comprises 14 residues. CDR3 loop: CASSSTGVGAGYTF. CDR3 nucleotide sequence: TGCGCCAGCAGCTCCACAGGGGTGGGAGCTGGCTACACCTTC.

The rearrangement links TRBV6-5 to TRBJ1-1; the match to TRBD1 covers 10 bases. This CDR3 region has 13 residues. The trim removed 6 bases at V and 7 bases at J, leaving 5 bases unmatched. In germline, CDR1 is MNHEY, CDR2 SVGAGI. This CDR3 reads CASSPGQGIEAFF. CDR3 in DNA: TGTGCCAGCAGCCCGGGACAGGGGATTGAAGCTTTCTTT.

This chain uses TRBV25-1 with TRBJ2-3; weak D call: TRBD2 (6 bases). With 4 bases removed from V and 2 bases from J, the gap between germline ends came to 16 bases. CDR1 MGHDK and CDR2 SYGVNS come from the germline V gene. CDR3 length: 16 residues. This CDR3 reads CASSVPTGLHTDTQYF. CDR3 nucleotides: TGTGCCAGCAGTGTTCCCACGGGACTTCACACAGATACGCAGTATTTT.

The chain is built from TRBV29-1 and TRBJ1-4; possible D gene TRBD1, 5 bases. V dropped 6 bases and J dropped 6 bases, with 23 bases sitting between them. The CDR3 is made up of 16 amino acids. Germline values: CDR1 SQVTM, CDR2 ANQGSEA. The CDR3 DNA follows: TGCAGCGTAACAGGAGGGCAGTGGAACGGGTATGAAAAACTGTTTTTT. Residues: CSVTGGQWNGYEKLFF.

This chain joins TRBV6-1 and TRBJ1-6, with D uncertain. Germline-derived CDR1 and CDR2 are MNHNS and SASEGT. The CDR3 is 14 amino acids. Trimming took 10 bases from V and 10 from J, leaving 20 bases between them. CDR3 bases: TGTGCCACCATGCGTGGGGAGCTTGGGTCACCCCTCCACTTT. It specifies CATMRGELGSPLHF.

The chain recombines TRBV6-5 with TRBJ1-2, with D perhaps matching TRBD1 (6 bases). V shed 7 bases and J shed 6 bases, with 18 bases lying between them. Germline V CDR1 and CDR2: MNHEY, SVGAGI. This CDR3 is 14 amino acids long. The CDR3 here is CASTQGQGSHGYTF. The CDR3 DNA reads TGTGCCAGCACCCAGGGGCAGGGAAGCCATGGCTACACCTTC.